This T cell receptor beta chain was captured in a study of vaccination and CD4 T cells after COVID-19. Overall study: Six males and four females constituted the convalescent cohort, two of whom were Hispanic. Post-vaccine sampling followed dose two by a median 72 days (range 14 to 241). At day 14 and again at days 161 to 241 post-vaccination, a few convalescent patients were sampled.

V shed 1 base and J 9 bases; nucleotides not matched to a gene: 3. Germline V gene data show CDR1 as LNHDA and CDR2 as SQIVND (reference sequence). CDR3 length: 14 residues. The time point denotes: late sampling 161 to 241 days after vaccination in three convalescent patients. MiXCR, applied by TCRdb to the PCR reads, yields one record per CDR3 protein. The sample contains just over 35,000 distinct CDR3 sequences, 36% of which appear only once. The specimen comprised CD4+ T cells from blood, sampled about 7 months after SARS-CoV-2 vaccination. The receptor comes from a human donor who had recovered from COVID-19. The rearrangement links TRBV19 to TRBJ1-5; 10 nucleotides line up with TRBD1. For the CDR3, the DNA is TGTGCCAGTAGTATAGGCGGACAGGGGGTGCCCCAGCATTTT. Protein: CASSIGGQGVPQHF.